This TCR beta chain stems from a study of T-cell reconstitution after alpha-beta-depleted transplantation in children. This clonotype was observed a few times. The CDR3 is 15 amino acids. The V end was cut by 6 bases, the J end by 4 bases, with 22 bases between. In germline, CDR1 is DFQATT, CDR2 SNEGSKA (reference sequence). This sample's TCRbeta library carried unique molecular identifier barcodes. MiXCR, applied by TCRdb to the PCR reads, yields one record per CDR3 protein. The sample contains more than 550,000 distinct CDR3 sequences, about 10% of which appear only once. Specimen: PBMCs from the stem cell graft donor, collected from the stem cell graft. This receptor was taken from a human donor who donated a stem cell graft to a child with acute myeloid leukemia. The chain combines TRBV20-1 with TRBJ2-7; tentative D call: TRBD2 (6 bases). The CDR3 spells CSAPGSGRERYEQYF. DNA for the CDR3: TGCAGTGCCCCGGGGTCTGGGCGGGAACGGTACGAGCAGTACTTC.